These 26 T cell receptor beta chains were all obtained from the same sample, sequenced in a study of T cells in Graves' hyperthyroidism and ophthalmopathy. TCR beta CDR3 regions were amplified from RNA transcripts. Initially, a first-round RT-PCR of the TCR CDR3 employed the HTBI primer set. TCRdb used MiXCR to reprocess the multiplex PCR reads, holding one entry per CDR3 protein. In the table there are hundreds of thousands of distinct CDR3 sequences, under 20% of which are singletons. Sequenced material: blood. The receptors were gathered from a woman in her fifties or sixties with Graves' hyperthyroidism that later progressed to Graves' ophthalmopathy.

Only a few counts were recorded for this clonotype. The chain recombines TRBV10-3 with TRBJ2-5, with no clear D. Trimming pared 0 bases from V and 6 bases from J, leaving 11 bases between. Germline V CDR1 and CDR2: ENHRY, SYGVKD. This CDR3 is 14 amino acids long. CDR3 sequence reads: CAISESGKGKTQYF. The CDR3 nucleotides are TGTGCCATCAGTGAGTCTGGAAAAGGGAAGACCCAGTACTTC.

V is TRBV20-1 and J is TRBJ1-1; TRBD1 might be the D (6 bases). Germline CDR1 and CDR2: DFQATT and SNEGSKA (reference sequence). V was cut by 3 bases and J by 5 bases, with 19 bases left in between. This CDR3 has 15 residues. CDR3 coding DNA: TGCAGTGCTAGTAATCCCACAGGGAGGAGGACTGAAGCTTTCTTT. Protein product: CSASNPTGRRTEAFF.

The chain combines TRBV12-3 or TRBV12-4 with TRBJ2-7; 7 positions agree with TRBD2. With 5 bases clipped from V and 4 bases from J, the junction kept 8 bases outside the gene matches. CDR3 length: 14 amino acids. The CDR3 here is CASSRAPAGYEQYF. DNA for the CDR3: TGTGCCAGCAGTCGTGCCCCAGCGGGGTACGAGCAGTACTTC.

This clonotype was recorded a few times. The rearrangement uses TRBV10-2 and TRBJ1-5; possibly TRBD1 for D (6 bases). CDR1 and CDR2 (germline): WSHSY, SAAADI. The V end was cut by 8 bases, the J end by 3 bases, with 11 bases between. The CDR3 has 13 residues. The CDR3 loop reads CASQTGYNQPQHF. For the CDR3, the DNA is TGCGCCAGCCAAACAGGGTACAATCAGCCCCAGCATTTT.

There are many counts of this clonotype. The V gene is TRBV7-2, the J gene TRBJ2-2; D unclear. CDR1 is SGHTA and CDR2 is FQGNSA in the germline V gene. V gave up 6 bases and J gave up 7 bases, with 12 bases separating them. The CDR3 runs to 13 residues. CDR3 protein: CASRSIPDGELFF. The CDR3 DNA follows: TGTGCCAGCAGATCTATCCCTGACGGGGAGCTGTTTTTT. The variable domain in full, completed from reference TRBV7-2 and TRBJ2-2, reads GAGVSQSPSNKVTEKGKDVELRCDPISGHTALYWYRQSLGQGLEFLIYFQGNSAPDKSGLPSDRFSAERTGGSVSTLTIQRTQQEDSAVYLCASRSIPDGELFFGEGSRLTVL.

This clonotype was detected ten times or more. The chain uses TRBV2 and TRBJ2-1; possibly TRBD1 for D (6 bases). The CDR3 has 16 amino acids. V was pared by 4 bases and J by 4 bases, with 17 bases between. Germline CDR1 SNHLY, CDR2 FYNNEI. CDR3 sequence: CASSAQTGTLYNEQFF. The CDR3 nucleotides read TGTGCCAGCAGTGCTCAAACCGGGACACTTTACAATGAGCAGTTCTTC.

Regarding this clonotype: This may be a read error: a much more frequent sequence differs by one nucleotide. The rearrangement uses TRBV2 and TRBJ1-1; possible D gene TRBD1, 6 bases. V shed 5 bases and J shed 4 bases, with 20 bases lying between them. CDR3 length equals 16 residues. Germline V lookup: CDR1 SNHLY, CDR2 FYNNEI. The DNA of the CDR3 is TGTGCCAGCAGTCTTCCTGCAGGGGCGTTGGGCACTGAAGCTTTCTTT. It yields the protein CASSLPAGALGTEAFF. The whole variable domain, filled in from reference TRBV2 and TRBJ1-1, reads EPEVTQTPSHQVTQMGQEVILRCVPISNHLYFYWYRQILGQKVEFLVSFYNNEISEKSEIFDDQFSVERPDGSNFTLKIRSTKLEDSAMYFCASSLPAGALGTEAFFGQGTRLTVV.

This clonotype was observed a few times. This chain joins TRBV30 and TRBJ2-5, with D possibly TRBD2 on 7 matching bases. V was pared by 5 bases and J by 5 bases, with 15 bases between. The length of the CDR3 is 13 residues. Per the germline V gene, CDR1 is GTSNPN and CDR2 is SVGIG (reference sequence). The CDR3 region is CAWGIGGGETQYF. The CDR3 region has the DNA TGTGCCTGGGGAATAGGGGGGGGGGAGACCCAGTACTTC. The complete variable domain, with remaining parts taken from reference TRBV30 and TRBJ2-5, reads SQTIHQWPATLVQPVGSPLSLECTVEGTSNPNLYWYRQAAGRGLQLLFYSVGIGQISSEVPQNLSASRPQDRQFILSSKKLLLSDSGFYLCAWGIGGGETQYFGPGTRLLVL.

This clonotype has at least ten counts. The chain uses TRBV3-1 and TRBJ1-2; the D gene is possibly TRBD1 (5 bases). CDR1 and CDR2 from the germline V gene are LGHDT and YNNKEL (reference sequence). The CDR3 totals 15 residues. The V end lost 5 bases, the J end lost 7 bases, and 20 bases lay between the germline ends. This CDR3 reads CASSALGPRAGGYTF. In nucleotides, the CDR3 is TGTGCCAGCAGCGCTTTGGGACCGCGGGCGGGTGGCTACACCTTC. The full variable domain, with the rest looked up from reference TRBV3-1 and TRBJ1-2, is DTAVSQTPKYLVTQMGNDKSIKCEQNLGHDTMYWYKQDSKKFLKIMFSYNNKELIINETVPNRFSPKSPDKAHLNLHINSLELGDSAVYFCASSALGPRAGGYTFGSGTRLTVV.

In its sample, this clonotype was seen a few times. The chain is built from TRBV3-1 and TRBJ2-2; D gene unclear. The V gene lost 0 bases and the J gene lost 4 bases, with 6 bases spanning the gap. In germline, CDR1 is LGHDT, CDR2 YNNKEL (reference sequence). This CDR3 has 14 amino acids. CDR3 in amino acids: CASSQEQRTGELFF. The CDR3 region has the DNA TGTGCCAGCAGCCAAGAGCAGCGCACCGGGGAGCTGTTTTTT.

This clonotype was counted at least ten times. The V call is TRBV2, the J call TRBJ1-1; maybe TRBD1 (5 bases). This CDR3 is built from 15 residues. Between the trimmed V and J ends, which lost 5 bases and 0 bases, there was a span of 13 bases. The V gene's germline CDR1 is SNHLY and CDR2 FYNNEI. Here the CDR3 DNA reads TGTGCCAGCAGTAATCCCAGGGTATTGAACACTGAAGCTTTCTTT. Its protein product is CASSNPRVLNTEAFF.

This chain joins TRBV6-9 and TRBJ1-5; D not certain. Germline loops: CDR1 MNHGY, CDR2 SVAAGI. The V and J ends lost 3 bases and 7 bases respectively, with 16 bases between them. The CDR3 loop spans 15 amino acids. The CDR3 loop is CASSYDSEHLQPQHF. The CDR3, as DNA: TGTGCCAGCAGTTACGACTCAGAACATCTACAGCCCCAGCATTTT.

In its sample, this clonotype was seen many times. The chain is built from TRBV7-2 and TRBJ1-2; 8 bases align to TRBD1. Germline CDR1 reads SGHTA; CDR2 reads FQGNSA. Germline trimming cut 3 bases from V and 8 bases from J; bases unmatched to any gene: 8. The CDR3 loop spans 14 amino acids. The CDR3 nucleotides read TGTGCCAGCAGCTTTACAGGGGGTGGCTCCGGCTACACCTTC. Amino acid sequence: CASSFTGGGSGYTF.

The V and J genes are TRBV6-1 and TRBJ1-5, with TRBD1 identical over 7 bases. V shed 5 bases and J 8 bases; nucleotides not matched to a gene: 3. Per germline, CDR1 MNHNS and CDR2 SASEGT. There are 12 residues in the CDR3. CDR3 in DNA: TGTGCCAGCAGTAGAACAGGGGAGCCCCAGCATTTT. Protein sequence: CASSRTGEPQHF.

The DNA for the CDR3 is TGCAGTGCTAGACTGGCGGGGGGTCCCCTCGAGCAGTACTTC. Translated: CSARLAGGPLEQYF. The chain joins TRBV20-1 to TRBJ2-7, with 8 bases matching TRBD2. This CDR3 has 14 amino acids. V lost 2 bases and J lost 6; bases outside the gene matches: 9. Per germline, CDR1 DFQATT and CDR2 SNEGSKA (reference sequence).

The chain has TRBV5-6 and TRBJ1-2, with 9 bases aligning to TRBD1. The germline V gene encodes CDR1 SGHDT and CDR2 YYEEEE. This CDR3 spans 16 amino acids. The V and J ends lost 1 base and 6 bases, in that order; junction bases with no gene match: 10. CDR3 loop: CASSLTLQGAFDGYTF. CDR3 bases: TGTGCCAGCAGCTTGACTCTACAGGGGGCGTTTGATGGCTACACCTTC.

This clonotype has more than one count but fewer than ten. The J gene is TRBJ2-5, the V gene TRBV6-1, with D possibly TRBD2 on 6 matching bases. The CDR3 runs to 13 residues. Per the germline V gene, CDR1 is MNHNS and CDR2 is SASEGT. The CDR3 loop reads CAITGDLLGTQYF. The CDR3 nucleotides are TGTGCGATCACGGGGGACCTCCTGGGGACCCAGTACTTC.

V gene TRBV5-1 combines with J gene TRBJ2-1; the match to TRBD1 covers 7 bases. The CDR3 is made up of 15 amino acids. Trimming at V came to 4 bases and at J to 4 bases, leaving 8 bases not matched to a gene. Looked up from germline, CDR1 is SGHRS and CDR2 is YFSETQ. The CDR3 sequence is CASSLPTGSYNEQFF. The DNA of the CDR3 is TGCGCCAGCAGCCTACCGACAGGGTCTTACAATGAGCAGTTCTTC. Full variable domain (rest looked up from reference TRBV5-1 and TRBJ2-1): KAGVTQTPRYLIKTRGQQVTLSCSPISGHRSVSWYQQTPGQGLQFLFEYFSETQRNKGNFPGRFSGRQFSNSRSEMNVSTLELGDSALYLCASSLPTGSYNEQFFGPGTRLTVL.

The chain is built from TRBV5-6 and TRBJ1-1; no clear D gene. Germline V gives CDR1 SGHDT, CDR2 YYEEEE. The CDR3 contains 14 residues. V lost 0 bases to trimming and J lost 8 bases, with 14 bases between them. The DNA of the CDR3 is TGTGCCAGCAGCTTGGCACTAGCCACAAGAGAAGCTTTCTTT. Protein sequence: CASSLALATREAFF.

The table lists this clonotype with many counts. This chain links TRBV11-2 with TRBJ2-5; the D gene is possibly TRBD1 (5 bases). V was shortened by 5 bases and J by 5 bases, with 15 bases between the two germline ends. Germline lookup yields CDR1 SGHAT and CDR2 FQNNGV. There are 14 residues in the CDR3. Here the CDR3 reads CASSPQGSHETQYF. The CDR3 region has the DNA TGTGCCAGCAGCCCCCAGGGTTCCCACGAGACCCAGTACTTC.

About this clonotype: This may stem from a read error, because a much larger clone lies one nucleotide away. The CDR3 carries no conserved terminal phenylalanine or tryptophan, so it likely arises from a read error. The chain couples TRBV7-2 to TRBJ1-1, with D unclear. This CDR3 has 13 amino acids. The V gene's germline CDR1 is SGHTA and CDR2 FQGNSA. The V end was cut by 5 bases, the J end by 3 bases, with 10 bases between. The CDR3 sequence: CASSPQHYTEAFS. Written as DNA, the CDR3 is TGTGCCAGCAGCCCCCAGCACTACACTGAAGCTTTCTCT.

The chain recombines TRBV29-1 with TRBJ2-7; D gene ambiguous. CDR3 size: 11 residues. Trimming pared 6 bases from V and 3 bases from J, leaving 9 bases between. Germline CDR1 and CDR2: SQVTM and ANQGSEA. CDR3: CSVVGNYEQYF. CDR3 bases: TGCAGCGTGGTTGGAAACTACGAGCAGTACTTC.

The sample holds a few counts of this clonotype. V is TRBV6-1 and J is TRBJ1-6, with 7 bases lining up with TRBD1. Unmatched junction bases numbered 7, after V lost 5 bases and J lost 9 bases. The V gene's germline CDR1 is MNHNS and CDR2 SASEGT. The CDR3 runs 14 residues. The CDR3 region is CASSNDRAASPLHF. CDR3 bases: TGTGCCAGCAGTAACGACAGGGCGGCTTCACCCCTCCACTTT.

This chain uses TRBV19 with TRBJ1-1, with D unclear. Germline CDR1 LNHDA, CDR2 SQIVND (reference sequence). The CDR3 contains 13 residues. Trimming left V 2 bases short and J 4 bases short, with 8 bases between. CDR3 residues: CASSISVSTEAFF. In DNA form, the CDR3 reads TGTGCCAGTAGTATATCCGTTTCCACTGAAGCTTTCTTT.

This clonotype was recorded only once. This may come from a read error, since a much larger clone is one base off. This chain links TRBV6-1 with TRBJ2-7; perhaps TRBD2 as D (5 bases). Trimming took off 3 bases at V and 4 bases at J, with 16 bases between the two ends. The CDR3 sequence is 15 residues long. Germline CDR1 and CDR2: MNHNS and SASEGT. The CDR3 loop reads CASSDEGITPYEQYF. The CDR3 nucleotides are TGTGCCAGCAGTGATGAGGGAATTACACCATACGAGCAGTACTTC.

CDR3 amino acids: CASSRPSGAAYNEQFF. CDR3 coding DNA: TGTGCCAGCAGCAGACCCAGCGGGGCGGCCTACAATGAGCAGTTCTTC. The rearrangement uses TRBV7-9 and TRBJ2-1; the match to TRBD2 covers 7 bases. From germline, CDR1 is SEHNR and CDR2 FQNEAQ (reference sequence). The V and J ends lost 5 bases and 2 bases, in that order; junction bases with no gene match: 9. The CDR3 has 16 residues.